These 27 T cell receptor beta chains were sequenced from one sample in a study of OX40 agonist ivuxolimab in advanced cancers. Sequencing used immunoSEQ multiplex PCR; TCRdb keeps in-frame clones, though not all of them. The sample holds more than 85,000 clones, approximately 89% seen once. This specimen was CD4+ or CD8+ T cells sorted from blood, taken in a trial of the OX40 agonist ivuxolimab. These receptors came from an adult with an advanced solid tumor such as melanoma, head and neck, liver or kidney cancer.

This chain links TRBV5-6 with TRBJ2-4, with D tentatively TRBD1 or TRBD2 (5 bases each). The germline V gene has CDR1 SGHDT and CDR2 YYEEEE. This CDR3 comprises 13 residues. Trimming left V 4 bases short and J 8 bases short, with 13 bases between. CDR3 DNA: TGTGCCAGCAGCCCGGGGACGCGGGACATTCAGTACTTC. It encodes CASSPGTRDIQYF.

J is TRBJ1-2 and V is TRBV5-5; weak D call: TRBD1 (6 bases). Germline V gene lookup returns CDR1 SGHKS and CDR2 YYEKEE (reference sequence). CDR3 length: 14 amino acids. The germline V and J ends were trimmed by 4 bases and 3 bases, with 13 bases remaining between them. CDR3 in DNA: TGTGCCAGCAGCGCGCCCGGGACATACTATGGCTACACCTTC. It codes for CASSAPGTYYGYTF. The full variable domain, rest sourced from reference TRBV5-5 and TRBJ1-2, is DAGVTQSPTHLIKTRGQQVTLRCSPISGHKSVSWYQQVLGQGPQFIFQYYEKEERGRGNFPDRFSARQFPNYSSELNVNALLLGDSALYLCASSAPGTYYGYTFGSGTRLTVV.

The genes are TRBV29-1 and TRBJ1-1, with TRBD1 as a possible D gene (6 bases). V gave up 7 bases and J gave up 0 bases, with 9 bases separating them. Germline CDR1 is SQVTM and CDR2 is ANQGSEA. The CDR3 extends over 12 amino acids. DNA of the CDR3: TGCAGCGGGTACAGGGTGAACACTGAAGCTTTCTTT. Its protein product is CSGYRVNTEAFF. Supplemented by reference TRBV29-1 and TRBJ1-1, the full variable domain reads SAVISQKPSRDICQRGTSLTIQCQVDSQVTMMFWYRQQPGQSLTLIATANQGSEATYESGFVIDKFPISRPNLTFSTLTVSNMSPEDSSIYLCSGYRVNTEAFFGQGTRLTVV.

This chain uses TRBV30 with TRBJ2-7, with 11 bases aligning to TRBD1. The CDR3 length is 13 residues. The V and J ends lost 6 bases and 3 bases, in that order; junction bases with no gene match: 4. From germline, CDR1 is GTSNPN and CDR2 SVGIG (reference sequence). The CDR3 here is CACRDRGFYEQYF. In nucleotides, the CDR3 is TGTGCCTGTCGGGACAGGGGGTTCTACGAGCAGTACTTC. Complete variable domain (other parts from reference TRBV30 and TRBJ2-7): SQTIHQWPATLVQPVGSPLSLECTVEGTSNPNLYWYRQAAGRGLQLLFYSVGIGQISSEVPQNLSASRPQDRQFILSSKKLLLSDSGFYLCACRDRGFYEQYFGPGTRLTVT.

CDR3 protein: CASGNSGSYNEQFF. The CDR3 nucleotides read TGTGCCAGCGGGAATAGCGGGAGCTACAATGAGCAGTTCTTC. The chain uses TRBV6-5 and TRBJ2-1; 9 bases are shared with TRBD2. There are 14 residues in the CDR3. Germline V gives CDR1 MNHEY, CDR2 SVGAGI. V trimming: 8 bases; J trimming: 3 bases; junction bases outside the gene matches: 5.

V gene TRBV21-1 combines with J gene TRBJ1-5. TRBV21-1 is a recognized pseudogene. The CDR3 spans 17 residues. The CDR3 nucleotides read TGTGCCAGCAGCAAAGCGGCGGGGGAGGGAAGCAATCAGCCCCAGCATTTT. Translated, it gives CASSKAAGEGSNQPQHF.

The chain combines TRBV2 with TRBJ2-3; 12 bases are a match to TRBD2. V dropped 4 bases and J dropped 0; count of bases not matched to a gene: 5. Germline V gives CDR1 SNHLY, CDR2 FYNNEI. The CDR3 spans 17 residues. This CDR3 is CASSGTSGGRSTDTQYF. CDR3 coding DNA: TGTGCCAGCAGTGGAACTAGCGGGGGGCGGAGCACAGATACGCAGTATTTT.

The chain uses TRBV5-8 and TRBJ2-5; D is undetermined. This CDR3 region has 12 residues. Trimming shortened V by 4 bases and J by 0 bases, and 4 bases separated the two germline ends. Per the germline V gene, CDR1 is SGHTS and CDR2 is YDEGEE. The CDR3 region is CASSLYQETQYF. The CDR3 DNA is TGTGCCAGCAGCCTCTACCAAGAGACCCAGTACTTC.

V usage is TRBV2 and J usage is TRBJ1-1; 8 nucleotides line up with TRBD1. V was pared by 2 bases and J by 2 bases, with 4 bases of the junction left unmatched. From germline, CDR1 is SNHLY and CDR2 FYNNEI. The CDR3 is 15 residues long. The CDR3 coding sequence is TGTGCCAGCAGTGAACAGGGGGCGCGTAACACTGAAGCTTTCTTT. This translates into CASSEQGARNTEAFF.

The V call is TRBV11-2, the J call TRBJ1-4; D is ambiguous. Trimming pared 0 bases from V and 7 bases from J, leaving 15 bases between. Germline CDR1 reads SGHAT; CDR2 reads FQNNGV. This CDR3 contains 16 residues. CDR3 amino acids: CASSLDLGQDIEKLFF. CDR3 in DNA: TGTGCCAGCAGCTTAGATCTCGGGCAGGATATTGAAAAACTGTTTTTT.

This chain joins TRBV19 and TRBJ1-5, with D possibly TRBD1 on 5 matching bases. The V and J ends lost 6 bases and 7 bases respectively, with 13 bases between them. This CDR3 has 13 residues. Germline CDR1 reads LNHDA; CDR2 reads SQIVND (reference sequence). CDR3 nucleotide sequence: TGTGCCAGTAGGCAGGGAGGTTTCCAGCCCCAGCATTTT. It specifies CASRQGGFQPQHF.

The rearrangement uses TRBV29-1 and TRBJ1-1; possibly TRBD1 for D (6 bases). From germline, CDR1 is SQVTM and CDR2 ANQGSEA. The CDR3 covers 14 residues. Trimming took off 7 bases at V and 0 bases at J, with 15 bases between the two ends. DNA of the CDR3: TGCAGCGCTGCGGGACACGGGATGAACACTGAAGCTTTCTTT. This codes for CSAAGHGMNTEAFF.

This chain uses TRBV5-4 with TRBJ1-2; D might be TRBD1 (6 bases). The V end lost 2 bases, the J end lost 10 bases, and 18 bases lay between the germline ends. The CDR3 runs to 14 residues. Germline CDR1 reads SGHNT; CDR2 reads YYREEE (reference sequence). The DNA of the CDR3 is TGTGCCAGCAGCTTACTTGAGACAGGCCCCGTCTACACCTTC. It is translated as CASSLLETGPVYTF.

The chain carries TRBV6-5 and TRBJ2-1, with no clear D. The CDR3 spans 14 residues. CDR1 is MNHEY, CDR2 SVGAGI, per germline. V shed 6 bases and J shed 8 bases, with 17 bases lying between them. The CDR3 protein is CASSLFPESHEQFF. In DNA form, the CDR3 reads TGTGCCAGCAGCCTTTTTCCGGAGAGCCATGAGCAGTTCTTC.

The chain combines TRBV19 with TRBJ2-5; no reliable D call. Germline V CDR1 and CDR2: LNHDA, SQIVND (reference sequence). The V gene lost 3 bases and the J gene lost 5 bases, with 10 bases spanning the gap. The CDR3 extends over 13 amino acids. CDR3 DNA: TGTGCCAGTAGTATGAGTAGGGTTGAGACCCAGTACTTC. Translating gives CASSMSRVETQYF.

The genes are TRBV19 and TRBJ2-5; D is possibly TRBD1 or TRBD2 (6 bases each). The CDR3 consists of 16 residues. The V gene's germline CDR1 is LNHDA and CDR2 SQIVND (reference sequence). V dropped 3 bases and J dropped 2 bases, with 16 bases sitting between them. In DNA form, the CDR3 reads TGTGCCAGTAGTATGGGGGCTGGTGGAGGGCAAGAGACCCAGTACTTC. Its protein product is CASSMGAGGGQETQYF. The whole variable domain, filled in from reference TRBV19 and TRBJ2-5, reads DGGITQSPKYLFRKEGQNVTLSCEQNLNHDAMYWYRQDPGQGLRLIYYSQIVNDFQKGDIAEGYSVSREKKESFPLTVTSAQKNPTAFYLCASSMGAGGGQETQYFGPGTRLLVL.

V usage is TRBV30 and J usage is TRBJ1-1; D is perhaps TRBD1 (5 bases). The CDR3 consists of 13 residues. CDR1 GTSNPN and CDR2 SVGIG come from the germline V gene (reference sequence). Trimming shortened V by 4 bases and J by 1 base, and 10 bases separated the two germline ends. CDR3 DNA: TGTGCCTGGACGCGACAGAAGAACACTGAAGCTTTCTTT. Amino acids: CAWTRQKNTEAFF.

CDR3 in DNA: TGTGCCAGCAGAACTACCGACAGGCCTTATAATTCACCCCTCCACTTT. This translates into CASRTTDRPYNSPLHF. The chain couples TRBV6-6 to TRBJ1-6, with D perhaps TRBD1 (6 bases). The length of the CDR3 is 16 residues. Between the trimmed V and J ends, which lost 6 bases and 4 bases, there was a span of 16 bases. Germline V gene lookup returns CDR1 MNHNY and CDR2 SVGAGI (reference sequence).

The V call is TRBV28, the J call TRBJ1-4, with D possibly being TRBD1 (5 bases). The CDR3 sequence is 15 residues long. The germline V gene has CDR1 MDHEN and CDR2 SYDVKM. Between the trimmed V and J ends, which lost 2 bases and 0 bases, there was a span of 7 bases. This CDR3 reads CASSLTGPTNEKLFF. The DNA of the CDR3 is TGTGCCAGCAGTTTAACAGGCCCAACTAATGAAAAACTGTTTTTT.

The chain couples TRBV7-2 to TRBJ2-3, with a weak D call TRBD1 (7 bases). This CDR3 has 16 residues. Germline-derived CDR1 and CDR2 are SGHTA and FQGNSA. Deletions cut 4 bases from V and 1 base from J, with 15 bases between. The CDR3 here is CASSSRTGGGTDTQYF. The CDR3 DNA reads as TGTGCCAGCAGCTCGCGGACAGGAGGGGGCACAGATACGCAGTATTTT.

This chain links TRBV7-2 with TRBJ2-3, with D unclear. Trimming took 1 base from V and 7 from J, leaving 9 bases between them. Germline CDR1 and CDR2: SGHTA and FQGNSA. This CDR3 region has 13 residues. CDR3 amino acids: CASSLGDLNTQYF. The DNA of the CDR3 is TGTGCCAGCAGCTTAGGGGATCTGAATACGCAGTATTTT.

The genes are TRBV13 and TRBJ2-1; 8 bases line up with TRBD2. The CDR3 is 18 amino acids. V trimming: 1 base; J trimming: 5 bases; junction bases outside the gene matches: 13. Germline V gene sequence: CDR1 PRHDT, CDR2 FYEKMQ (reference sequence). The CDR3 loop reads CASSLAKLAGRANNEQFF. The DNA of the CDR3 is TGTGCCAGCAGCTTAGCCAAATTAGCGGGGAGAGCCAACAATGAGCAGTTCTTC.

A few counts support this clone. The V call is TRBV18, the J call TRBJ1-1; maybe TRBD1 (5 bases). Trimming took off 0 bases at V and 4 bases at J, with 9 bases between the two ends. This CDR3 has 14 residues. CDR1 and CDR2 from the germline V gene are KGHSH and LQKENI. Written as DNA, the CDR3 is TGTGCCAGCTCACCACCTTCGGGGGGCACTGAAGCTTTCTTT. Its protein is CASSPPSGGTEAFF.

This chain joins TRBV18 and TRBJ2-7; the D is unclear. The CDR3 loop spans 14 amino acids. V gave up 0 bases and J gave up 2 bases, with 8 bases separating them. The germline CDR1 and CDR2 sequences are KGHSH and LQKENI. The CDR3 loop is CASSPPNLPYEQYF. In DNA form, the CDR3 reads TGTGCCAGCTCACCACCGAACCTCCCCTACGAGCAGTACTTC.

The chain employs TRBV29-1 and TRBJ1-1, with TRBD1 identical over 8 bases. This CDR3 spans 15 amino acids. The trim removed 4 bases at V and 5 bases at J, leaving 12 bases unmatched. Germline V gives CDR1 SQVTM, CDR2 ANQGSEA. For the CDR3, the DNA is TGCAGCGTTGGATCGACAGGGGAGACTAGGACTGAAGCTTTCTTT. Its translation: CSVGSTGETRTEAFF.

The count of this clone is one. V gene TRBV6-6 combines with J gene TRBJ1-1; D gene ambiguous. The CDR3 is 13 residues long. Germline V gene data show CDR1 as MNHNY and CDR2 as SVGAGI (reference sequence). V shed 5 bases and J shed 4 bases, with 11 bases lying between them. CDR3 in amino acids: CASSTMEGTEAFF. The DNA of the CDR3 is TGTGCCAGCAGTACCATGGAAGGCACTGAAGCTTTCTTT.

The genes are TRBV5-6 and TRBJ2-3; no clear D. Trimming pared 3 bases from V and 4 bases from J, leaving 6 bases between. Germline V lookup: CDR1 SGHDT, CDR2 YYEEEE. The CDR3 has 12 residues. CDR3 coding DNA: TGTGCCAGCAGCTGGGGATCAGATACGCAGTATTTT. Amino acids: CASSWGSDTQYF.